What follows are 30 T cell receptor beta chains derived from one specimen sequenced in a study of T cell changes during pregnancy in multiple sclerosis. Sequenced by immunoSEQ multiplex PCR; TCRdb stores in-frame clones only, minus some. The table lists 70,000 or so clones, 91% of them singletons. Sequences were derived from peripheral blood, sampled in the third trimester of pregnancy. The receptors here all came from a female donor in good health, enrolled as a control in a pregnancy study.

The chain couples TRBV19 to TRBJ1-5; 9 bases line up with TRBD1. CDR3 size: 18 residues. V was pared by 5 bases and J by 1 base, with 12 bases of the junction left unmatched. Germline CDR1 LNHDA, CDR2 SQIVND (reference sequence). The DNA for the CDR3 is TGTGCCAGTAGTCGGTCCACGGGACAGGGAGGAAGCAATCAGCCCCAGCATTTT. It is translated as CASSRSTGQGGSNQPQHF.

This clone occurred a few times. CDR3 DNA: TGTGCCAGTAGTATAAACAGGGGGCTTGAAAAACTGTTTTTT. It specifies CASSINRGLEKLFF. This chain links TRBV19 with TRBJ1-4; the match to TRBD1 covers 9 bases. This CDR3 contains 14 residues. The germline CDR1 and CDR2 sequences are LNHDA and SQIVND (reference sequence). Trimming took 2 bases from V and 7 from J; bases not matched to a gene: 2.

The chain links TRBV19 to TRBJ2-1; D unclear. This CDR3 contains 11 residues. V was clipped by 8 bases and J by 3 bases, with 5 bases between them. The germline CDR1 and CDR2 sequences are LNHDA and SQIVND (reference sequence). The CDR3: CASLFYNEQFF. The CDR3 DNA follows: TGTGCCAGTCTTTTCTACAATGAGCAGTTCTTC. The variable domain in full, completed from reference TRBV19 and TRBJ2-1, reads DGGITQSPKYLFRKEGQNVTLSCEQNLNHDAMYWYRQDPGQGLRLIYYSQIVNDFQKGDIAEGYSVSREKKESFPLTVTSAQKNPTAFYLCASLFYNEQFFGPGTRLTVL.

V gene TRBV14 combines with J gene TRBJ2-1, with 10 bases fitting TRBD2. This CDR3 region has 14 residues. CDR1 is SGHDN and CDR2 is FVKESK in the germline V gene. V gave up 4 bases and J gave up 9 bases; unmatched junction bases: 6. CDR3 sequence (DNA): TGTGCCAGCAGCCTTACTAGCGGGGTGACTGAGCAGTTCTTC. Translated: CASSLTSGVTEQFF. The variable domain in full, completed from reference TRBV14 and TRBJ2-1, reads EAGVTQFPSHSVIEKGQTVTLRCDPISGHDNLYWYRRVMGKEIKFLLHFVKESKQDESGMPNNRFLAERTGGTYSTLKVQPAELEDSGVYFCASSLTSGVTEQFFGPGTRLTVL.

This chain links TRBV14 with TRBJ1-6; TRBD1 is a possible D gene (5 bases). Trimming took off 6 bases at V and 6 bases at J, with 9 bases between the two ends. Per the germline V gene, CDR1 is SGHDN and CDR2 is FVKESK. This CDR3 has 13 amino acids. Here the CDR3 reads CASSDSVNSPLHF. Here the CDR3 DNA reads TGTGCCAGCAGTGACAGCGTTAATTCACCCCTCCACTTT.

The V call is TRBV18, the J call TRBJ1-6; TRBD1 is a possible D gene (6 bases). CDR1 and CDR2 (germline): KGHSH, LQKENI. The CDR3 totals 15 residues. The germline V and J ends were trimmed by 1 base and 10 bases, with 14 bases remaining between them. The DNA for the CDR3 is TGTGCCAGCTCACCACGGGAACAGGGTCTCTCACCCCTCCACTTT. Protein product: CASSPREQGLSPLHF.

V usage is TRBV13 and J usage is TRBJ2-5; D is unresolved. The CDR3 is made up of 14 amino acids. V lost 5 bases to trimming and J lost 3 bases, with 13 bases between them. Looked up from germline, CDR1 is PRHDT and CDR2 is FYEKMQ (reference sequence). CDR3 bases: TGTGCCAGCAGCCCCGGGTCTTATGAAGAGACCCAGTACTTC. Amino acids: CASSPGSYEETQYF.

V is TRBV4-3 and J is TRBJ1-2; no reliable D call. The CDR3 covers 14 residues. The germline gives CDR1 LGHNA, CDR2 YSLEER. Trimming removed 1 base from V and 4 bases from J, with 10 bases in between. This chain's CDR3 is CASSQGPGPYGYTF. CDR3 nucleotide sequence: TGCGCCAGCAGCCAAGGACCTGGGCCCTATGGCTACACCTTC.

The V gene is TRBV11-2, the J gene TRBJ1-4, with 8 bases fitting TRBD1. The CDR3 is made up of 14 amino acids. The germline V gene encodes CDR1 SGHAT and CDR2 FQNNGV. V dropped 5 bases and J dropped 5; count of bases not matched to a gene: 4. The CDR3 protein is CASSRDRGNEKLFF. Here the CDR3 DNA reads TGTGCCAGCAGCCGCGACAGGGGAAATGAAAAACTGTTTTTT.

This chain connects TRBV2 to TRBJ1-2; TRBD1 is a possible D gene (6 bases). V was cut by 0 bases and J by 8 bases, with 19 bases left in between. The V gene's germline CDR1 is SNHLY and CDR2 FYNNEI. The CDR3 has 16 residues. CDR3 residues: CASSEALQGLKGGYTF. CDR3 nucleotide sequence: TGTGCCAGCAGTGAAGCCCTACAGGGTTTGAAGGGGGGCTACACCTTC. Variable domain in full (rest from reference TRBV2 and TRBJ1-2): EPEVTQTPSHQVTQMGQEVILRCVPISNHLYFYWYRQILGQKVEFLVSFYNNEISEKSEIFDDQFSVERPDGSNFTLKIRSTKLEDSAMYFCASSEALQGLKGGYTFGSGTRLTVV.

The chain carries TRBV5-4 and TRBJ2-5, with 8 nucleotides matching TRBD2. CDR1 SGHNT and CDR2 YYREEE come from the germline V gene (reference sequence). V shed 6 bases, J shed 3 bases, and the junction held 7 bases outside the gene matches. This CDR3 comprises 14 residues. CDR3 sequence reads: CASTYSGTKETQYF. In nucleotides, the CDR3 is TGTGCCAGCACTTATAGCGGGACCAAAGAGACCCAGTACTTC.

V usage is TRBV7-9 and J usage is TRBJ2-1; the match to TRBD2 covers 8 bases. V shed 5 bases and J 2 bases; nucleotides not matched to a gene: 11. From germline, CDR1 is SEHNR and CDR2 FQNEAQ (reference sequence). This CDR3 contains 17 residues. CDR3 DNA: TGTGCCAGCAGCCACAGGGATAGCGGGATGGCCTACAATGAGCAGTTCTTC. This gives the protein CASSHRDSGMAYNEQFF.

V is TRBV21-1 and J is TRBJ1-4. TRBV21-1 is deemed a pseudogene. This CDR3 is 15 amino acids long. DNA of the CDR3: TGTGCCAGCAGCAGAACCATACCGGCGGGTGAAAAACTGTTTTTT. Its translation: CASSRTIPAGEKLFF.

The CDR3, as DNA: TGCGCCAGCAGCACGTTAGCGGGAGGGCCGGGCGAGCAGTACTTC. This translates into CASSTLAGGPGEQYF. V gene TRBV5-1 combines with J gene TRBJ2-7; 11 bases are a match to TRBD2. Germline CDR1 and CDR2: SGHRS and YFSETQ. This CDR3 has 15 residues. With V trimmed by 4 bases and J by 6 bases, 9 bases remained unmatched.

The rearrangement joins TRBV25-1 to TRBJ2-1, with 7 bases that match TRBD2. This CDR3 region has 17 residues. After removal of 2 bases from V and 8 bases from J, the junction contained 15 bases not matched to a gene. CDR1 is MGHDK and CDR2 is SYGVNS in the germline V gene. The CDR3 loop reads CASSESPRGLGAYEQFF. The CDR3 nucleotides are TGTGCCAGCAGTGAAAGCCCGCGAGGACTAGGGGCCTATGAGCAGTTCTTC.

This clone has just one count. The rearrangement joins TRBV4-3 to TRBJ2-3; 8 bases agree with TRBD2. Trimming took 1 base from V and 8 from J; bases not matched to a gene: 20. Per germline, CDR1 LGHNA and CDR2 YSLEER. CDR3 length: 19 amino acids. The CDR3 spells CASSQADRGSGALIVTQYF. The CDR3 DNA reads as TGCGCCAGCAGCCAAGCGGACCGGGGTAGCGGGGCTCTTATCGTTACGCAGTATTTT.

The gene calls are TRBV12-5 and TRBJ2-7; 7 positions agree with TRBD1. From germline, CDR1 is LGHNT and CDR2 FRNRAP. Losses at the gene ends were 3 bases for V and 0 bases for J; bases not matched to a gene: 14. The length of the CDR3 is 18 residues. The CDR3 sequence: CASGFSLYRDRSSYEQYF. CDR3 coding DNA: TGTGCTAGTGGTTTTTCGCTATACCGGGACAGATCCTCCTACGAGCAGTACTTC. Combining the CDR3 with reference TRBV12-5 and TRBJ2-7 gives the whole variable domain DARVTQTPRHKVTEMGQEVTMRCQPILGHNTVFWYRQTMMQGLELLAYFRNRAPLDDSGMPKDRFSAEMPDATLATLKIQPSEPRDSAVYFCASGFSLYRDRSSYEQYFGPGTRLTVT.

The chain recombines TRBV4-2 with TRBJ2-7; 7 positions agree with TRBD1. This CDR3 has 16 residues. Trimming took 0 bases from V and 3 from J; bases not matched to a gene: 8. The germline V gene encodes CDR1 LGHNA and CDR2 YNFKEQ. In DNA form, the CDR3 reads TGTGCCAGCAGCCAAGATGTAGGGGACAGCATCTACGAGCAGTACTTC. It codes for CASSQDVGDSIYEQYF.

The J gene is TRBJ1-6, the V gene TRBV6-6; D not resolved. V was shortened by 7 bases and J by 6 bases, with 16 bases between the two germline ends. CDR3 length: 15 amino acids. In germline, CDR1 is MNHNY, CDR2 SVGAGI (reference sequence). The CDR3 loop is CASTPRTGGNSPLHF. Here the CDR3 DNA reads TGTGCCAGCACCCCCCGGACCGGAGGTAATTCACCCCTCCACTTT.

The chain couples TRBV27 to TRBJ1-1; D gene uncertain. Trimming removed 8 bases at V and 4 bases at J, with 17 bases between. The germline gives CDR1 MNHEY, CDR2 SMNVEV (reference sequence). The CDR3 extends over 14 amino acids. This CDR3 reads CASVSFSGGTEAFF. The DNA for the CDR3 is TGTGCCAGCGTCTCGTTCAGCGGTGGCACTGAAGCTTTCTTT.

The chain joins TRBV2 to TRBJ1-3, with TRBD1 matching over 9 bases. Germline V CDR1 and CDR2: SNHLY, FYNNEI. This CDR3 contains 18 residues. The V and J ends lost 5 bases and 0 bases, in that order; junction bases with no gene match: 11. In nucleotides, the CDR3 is TGTGCCAGCAGTAGGACAGGGGTAATTTCGAGCTCTGGAAACACCATATATTTT. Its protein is CASSRTGVISSSGNTIYF.

In DNA form, the CDR3 reads TGTGCCAGCAGCTTCTCTGGACAGGGAGAAGCTTTCTTT. Protein product: CASSFSGQGEAFF. V and J are TRBV2 and TRBJ1-1; 8 bases map to TRBD1. CDR3 length: 13 residues. Germline CDR1 SNHLY, CDR2 FYNNEI. J gave up 8 bases and V 6 bases, and 8 bases lay outside the gene matches.

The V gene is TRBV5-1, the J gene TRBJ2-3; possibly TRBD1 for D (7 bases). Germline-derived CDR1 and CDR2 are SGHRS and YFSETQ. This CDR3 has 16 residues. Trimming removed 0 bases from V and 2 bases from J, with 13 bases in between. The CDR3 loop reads CASSLAGGFNTDTQYF. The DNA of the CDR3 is TGCGCCAGCAGCTTGGCAGGGGGGTTTAACACAGATACGCAGTATTTT.

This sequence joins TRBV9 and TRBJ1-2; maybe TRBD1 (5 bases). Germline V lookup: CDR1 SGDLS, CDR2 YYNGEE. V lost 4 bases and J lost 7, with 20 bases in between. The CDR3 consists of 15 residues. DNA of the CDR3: TGTGCCAGCAGCCCTCGTAGCGGGGCGGTGAGTGGCTACACCTTC. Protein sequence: CASSPRSGAVSGYTF.

In DNA form, the CDR3 reads TGTGCCACCAGCAGAGATGAATCGGCTAGCGGAACAGCCAAAAACATTCAGTACTTC. Protein: CATSRDESASGTAKNIQYF. The chain employs TRBV15 and TRBJ2-4; 7 bases map to TRBD2. V gave up 0 bases and J gave up 0 bases; unmatched junction bases: 11. The CDR3 has 19 amino acids. In germline, CDR1 is LNHNV, CDR2 YYDKDF (reference sequence). The full variable domain, completed using reference TRBV15 and TRBJ2-4, is DAMVIQNPRYQVTQFGKPVTLSCSQTLNHNVMYWYQQKSSQAPKLLFHYYDKDFNNEADTPDNFQSRRPNTSFCFLDIRSPGLGDTAMYLCATSRDESASGTAKNIQYFGAGTRLSVL.

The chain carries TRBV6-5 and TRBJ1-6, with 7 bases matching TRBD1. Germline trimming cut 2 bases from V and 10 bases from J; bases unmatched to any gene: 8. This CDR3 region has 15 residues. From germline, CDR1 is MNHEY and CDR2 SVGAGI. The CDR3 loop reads CASSYGNRGRSPLHF. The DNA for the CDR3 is TGTGCCAGCAGTTACGGAAACAGGGGCCGCTCACCCCTCCACTTT.

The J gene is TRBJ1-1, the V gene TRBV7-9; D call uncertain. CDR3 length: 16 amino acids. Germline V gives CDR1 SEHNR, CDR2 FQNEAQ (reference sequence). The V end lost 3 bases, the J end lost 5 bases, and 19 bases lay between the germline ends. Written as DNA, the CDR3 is TGTGCCAGCAGCTTTGAGGCCCTCCTACTGAGGACTGAAGCTTTCTTT. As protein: CASSFEALLLRTEAFF.

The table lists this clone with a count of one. The CDR3 sequence is CASSGDSGSSIYNEQFF. The CDR3, as DNA: TGTGCCAGCAGCGGGGATAGCGGGAGTTCTATTTACAATGAGCAGTTCTTC. The chain joins TRBV9 to TRBJ2-1, with 9 positions matching TRBD2. The germline V gene has CDR1 SGDLS and CDR2 YYNGEE. V was clipped by 3 bases and J by 4 bases; unmatched bases: 11. This CDR3 spans 17 amino acids.

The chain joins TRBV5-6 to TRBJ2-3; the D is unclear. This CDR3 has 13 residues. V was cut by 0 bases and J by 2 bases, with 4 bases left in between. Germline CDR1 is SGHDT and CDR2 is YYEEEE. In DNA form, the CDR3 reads TGTGCCAGCAGCTTGGTCCTCACAGATACGCAGTATTTT. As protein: CASSLVLTDTQYF.

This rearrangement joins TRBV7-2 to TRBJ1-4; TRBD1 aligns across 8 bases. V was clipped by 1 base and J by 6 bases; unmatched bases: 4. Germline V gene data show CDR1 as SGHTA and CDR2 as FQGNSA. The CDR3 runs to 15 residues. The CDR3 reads CASSLVVRGHEKLFF. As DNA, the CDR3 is TGTGCCAGCAGCTTAGTGGTCAGGGGGCATGAAAAACTGTTTTTT.